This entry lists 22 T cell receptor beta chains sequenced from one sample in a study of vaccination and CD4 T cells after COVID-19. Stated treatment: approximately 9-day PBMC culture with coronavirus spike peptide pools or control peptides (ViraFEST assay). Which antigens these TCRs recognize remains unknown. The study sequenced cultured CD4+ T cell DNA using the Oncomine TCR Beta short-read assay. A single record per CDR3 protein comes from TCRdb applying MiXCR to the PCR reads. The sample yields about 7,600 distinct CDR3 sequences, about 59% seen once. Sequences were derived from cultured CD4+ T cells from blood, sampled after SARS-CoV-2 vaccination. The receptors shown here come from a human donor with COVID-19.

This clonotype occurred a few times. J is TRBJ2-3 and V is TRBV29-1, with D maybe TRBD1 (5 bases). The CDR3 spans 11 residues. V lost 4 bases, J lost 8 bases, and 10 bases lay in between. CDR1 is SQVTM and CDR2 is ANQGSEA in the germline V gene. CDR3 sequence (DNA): TGCAGCGTTGTAGCAGGGCTTACGCAGTATTTT. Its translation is CSVVAGLTQYF.

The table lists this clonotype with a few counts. The CDR3 here is CASPGQGTHEQYF. CDR3 sequence (DNA): TGTGCCAGCCCGGGACAGGGGACACACGAGCAGTACTTC. V is TRBV21-1 and J is TRBJ2-7; no DNA check was done on the table's D call, TRBD1. TRBV21-1 is noted as a pseudogene. This CDR3 comprises 13 residues.

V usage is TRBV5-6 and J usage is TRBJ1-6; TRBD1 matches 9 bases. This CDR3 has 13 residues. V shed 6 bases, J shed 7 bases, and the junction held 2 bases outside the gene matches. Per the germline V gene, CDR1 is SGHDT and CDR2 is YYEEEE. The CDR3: CASNGQGNSPLHF. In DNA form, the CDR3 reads TGTGCCAGCAACGGACAGGGGAATTCACCCCTCCACTTT.

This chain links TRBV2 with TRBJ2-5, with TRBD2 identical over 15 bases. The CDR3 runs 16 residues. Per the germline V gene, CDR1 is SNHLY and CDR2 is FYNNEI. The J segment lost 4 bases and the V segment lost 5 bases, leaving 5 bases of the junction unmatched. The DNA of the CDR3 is TGTGCCAGCAGTCCGGGACTAGCGGGGGGAAGAGAGACCCAGTACTTC. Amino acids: CASSPGLAGGRETQYF.

The CDR3 DNA is TGTGCCAGCAGATACCGGGATTTTTCCTATGGCTACACCTTC. Translation: CASRYRDFSYGYTF. The chain links TRBV6-5 to TRBJ1-2, with no clear D. There are 14 residues in the CDR3. The germline V gene has CDR1 MNHEY and CDR2 SVGAGI. V was clipped by 6 bases and J by 4 bases, with 15 bases between them.

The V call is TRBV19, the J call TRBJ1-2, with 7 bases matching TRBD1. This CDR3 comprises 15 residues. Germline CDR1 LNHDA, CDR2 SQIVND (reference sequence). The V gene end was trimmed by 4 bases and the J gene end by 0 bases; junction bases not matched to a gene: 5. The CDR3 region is CASSSRQGTNYGYTF. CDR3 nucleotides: TGTGCCAGTAGTAGCCGACAGGGCACTAACTATGGCTACACCTTC.

The CDR3 DNA reads TGTGCCACCAGTGATTTCTCCGGAGAGACCCAGTACTTC. It specifies CATSDFSGETQYF. This rearrangement joins TRBV24-1 to TRBJ2-5; D gene uncertain. CDR1 and CDR2 (germline): KGHDR, SFDVKD. V was clipped by 1 base and J by 4 bases, with 6 bases between them. The CDR3 is made up of 13 amino acids.

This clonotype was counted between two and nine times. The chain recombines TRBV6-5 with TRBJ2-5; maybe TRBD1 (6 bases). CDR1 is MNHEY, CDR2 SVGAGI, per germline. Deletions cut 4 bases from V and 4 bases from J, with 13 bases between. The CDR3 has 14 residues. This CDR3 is CASSSTGLRETQYF. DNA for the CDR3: TGTGCCAGCAGTTCGACAGGTCTGCGAGAGACCCAGTACTTC.

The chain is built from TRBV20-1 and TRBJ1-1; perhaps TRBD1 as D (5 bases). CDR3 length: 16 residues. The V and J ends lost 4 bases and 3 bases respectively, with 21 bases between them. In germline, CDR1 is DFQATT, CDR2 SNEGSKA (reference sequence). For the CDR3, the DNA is TGCAGTGCTACTCCTAGACGGGGGGTTACCGACACTGAAGCTTTCTTT. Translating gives CSATPRRGVTDTEAFF.

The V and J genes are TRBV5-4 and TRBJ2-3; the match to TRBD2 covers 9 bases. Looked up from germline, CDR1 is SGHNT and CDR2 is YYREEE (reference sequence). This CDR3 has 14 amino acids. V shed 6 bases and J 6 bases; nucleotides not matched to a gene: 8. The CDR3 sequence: CASKGGGDLDTQYF. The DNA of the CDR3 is TGTGCCAGCAAGGGCGGGGGGGATTTGGATACGCAGTATTTT.

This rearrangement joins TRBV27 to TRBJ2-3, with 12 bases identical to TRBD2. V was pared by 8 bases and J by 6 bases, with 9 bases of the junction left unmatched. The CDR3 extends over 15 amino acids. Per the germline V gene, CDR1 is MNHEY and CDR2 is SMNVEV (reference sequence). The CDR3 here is CASVRLAGVRDTQYF. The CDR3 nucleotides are TGTGCCAGCGTCCGACTAGCGGGGGTCAGGGATACGCAGTATTTT.

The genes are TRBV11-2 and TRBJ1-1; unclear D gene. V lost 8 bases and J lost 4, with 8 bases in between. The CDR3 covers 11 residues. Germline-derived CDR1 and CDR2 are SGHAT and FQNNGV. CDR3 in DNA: TGTGCCAGCGTGTCTCGCACTGAAGCTTTCTTT. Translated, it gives CASVSRTEAFF. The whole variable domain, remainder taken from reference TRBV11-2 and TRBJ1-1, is EAGVAQSPRYKIIEKRQSVAFWCNPISGHATLYWYQQILGQGPKLLIQFQNNGVVDDSQLPKDRFSAERLKGVDSTLKIQPAKLEDSAVYLCASVSRTEAFFGQGTRLTVV.

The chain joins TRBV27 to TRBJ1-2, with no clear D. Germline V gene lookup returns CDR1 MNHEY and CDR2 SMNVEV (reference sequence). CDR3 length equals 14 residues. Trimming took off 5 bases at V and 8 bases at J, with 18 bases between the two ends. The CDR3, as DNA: TGTGCCAGCAGTCCCCGCAGAGGCGAAGAGGGCTACACCTTC. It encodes CASSPRRGEEGYTF.

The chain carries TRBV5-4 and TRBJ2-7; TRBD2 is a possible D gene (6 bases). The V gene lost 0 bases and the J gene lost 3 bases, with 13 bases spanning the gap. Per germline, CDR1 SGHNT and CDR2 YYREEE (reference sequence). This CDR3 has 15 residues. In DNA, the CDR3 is TGTGCCAGCAGCTTGGGTGGAGGGTTTAGCTACGAGCAGTACTTC. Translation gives CASSLGGGFSYEQYF.

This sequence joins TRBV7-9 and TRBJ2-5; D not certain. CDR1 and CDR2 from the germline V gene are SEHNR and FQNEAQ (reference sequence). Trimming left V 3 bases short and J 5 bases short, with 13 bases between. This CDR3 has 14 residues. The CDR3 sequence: CASSFKSLGETQYF. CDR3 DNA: TGTGCCAGCAGCTTCAAGTCGCTGGGGGAGACCCAGTACTTC.

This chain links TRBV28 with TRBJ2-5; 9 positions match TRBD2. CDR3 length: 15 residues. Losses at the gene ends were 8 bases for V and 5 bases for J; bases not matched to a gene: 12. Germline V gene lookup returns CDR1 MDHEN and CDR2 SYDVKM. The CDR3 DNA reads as TGTGCCAGCTACCCGGCGGGGGGGCCGTTGGAGACCCAGTACTTC. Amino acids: CASYPAGGPLETQYF.

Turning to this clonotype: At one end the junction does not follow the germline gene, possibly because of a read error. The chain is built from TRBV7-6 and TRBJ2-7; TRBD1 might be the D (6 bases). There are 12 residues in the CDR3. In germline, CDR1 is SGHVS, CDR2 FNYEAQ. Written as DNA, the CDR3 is TGTGCTAGCAGTAAACAGGGCTACGAGCAGTACTTC. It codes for CASSKQGYEQYF.

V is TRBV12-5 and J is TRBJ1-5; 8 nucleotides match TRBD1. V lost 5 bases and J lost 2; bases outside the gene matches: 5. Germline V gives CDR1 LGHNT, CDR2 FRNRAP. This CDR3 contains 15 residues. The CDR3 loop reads CASGLGQAGNQPQHF. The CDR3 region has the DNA TGTGCTAGTGGTCTGGGACAGGCGGGCAATCAGCCCCAGCATTTT. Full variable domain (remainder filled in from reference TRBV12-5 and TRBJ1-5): DARVTQTPRHKVTEMGQEVTMRCQPILGHNTVFWYRQTMMQGLELLAYFRNRAPLDDSGMPKDRFSAEMPDATLATLKIQPSEPRDSAVYFCASGLGQAGNQPQHFGDGTRLSIL.

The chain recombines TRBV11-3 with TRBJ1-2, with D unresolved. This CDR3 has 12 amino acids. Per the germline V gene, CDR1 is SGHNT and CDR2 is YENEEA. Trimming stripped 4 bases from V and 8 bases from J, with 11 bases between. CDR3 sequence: CASSSGEGGYTF. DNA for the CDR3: TGTGCCAGCAGCTCTGGGGAGGGAGGCTACACCTTC. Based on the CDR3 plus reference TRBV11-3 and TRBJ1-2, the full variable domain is EAGVVQSPRYKIIEKKQPVAFWCNPISGHNTLYWYLQNLGQGPELLIRYENEEAVDDSQLPKDRFSAERLKGVDSTLKIQPAELGDSAVYLCASSSGEGGYTFGSGTRLTVV.

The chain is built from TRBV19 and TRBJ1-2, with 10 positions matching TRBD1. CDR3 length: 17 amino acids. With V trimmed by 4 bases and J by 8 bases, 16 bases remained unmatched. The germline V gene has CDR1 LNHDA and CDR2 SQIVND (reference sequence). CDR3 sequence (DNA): TGTGCCAGTAGTACCAACCCGGGACAGGGGAAAGTTAGCGGCTACACCTTC. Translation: CASSTNPGQGKVSGYTF.

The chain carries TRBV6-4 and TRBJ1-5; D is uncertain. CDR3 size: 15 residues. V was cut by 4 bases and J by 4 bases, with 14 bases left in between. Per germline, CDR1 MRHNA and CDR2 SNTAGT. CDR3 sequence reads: CASSVDPGKNQPQHF. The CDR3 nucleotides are TGTGCCAGCAGTGTGGACCCGGGGAAGAATCAGCCCCAGCATTTT.

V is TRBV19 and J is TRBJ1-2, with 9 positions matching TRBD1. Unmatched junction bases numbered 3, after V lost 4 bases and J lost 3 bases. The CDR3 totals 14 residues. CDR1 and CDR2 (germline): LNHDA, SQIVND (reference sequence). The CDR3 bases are TGTGCCAGTAGTAGGAGGGACAGGGACTATGGCTACACCTTC. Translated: CASSRRDRDYGYTF.